Sequencing of this T cell receptor (beta chain) was carried out in a study of blood T cell repertoires in COVID-19. The overall study: The cDNA or gDNA used as material had been derived from T cells, B-cell-depleted T cells, or PBMCs.

Per the authors' pipeline: Quantification of nucleated cells was approximated via reference gene primer amplification. The assay was immunoSEQ multiplex PCR, and TCRdb's table has in-frame clones only and misses some. V and J calls and clone size come straight from that table; D and trimming were deduced from the DNA. The sample includes under 250,000 clones, around 81% of them seen just once. Germline V gives CDR1 SGDLS, CDR2 YYNGEE. V dropped 5 bases and J dropped 4; count of bases not matched to a gene: 13. CDR3 length: 16 amino acids. J is TRBJ2-5 and V is TRBV9; 8 nucleotides agree with TRBD1. Material: PBMCs or T cells enriched from blood (not recorded which). This sequence was found in a woman in her forties or fifties with acute COVID-19. The CDR3 here is CASSSSGGGLGETQYF. CDR3 DNA: TGTGCCAGCAGTTCTTCAGGGGGCGGATTGGGAGAGACCCAGTACTTC.